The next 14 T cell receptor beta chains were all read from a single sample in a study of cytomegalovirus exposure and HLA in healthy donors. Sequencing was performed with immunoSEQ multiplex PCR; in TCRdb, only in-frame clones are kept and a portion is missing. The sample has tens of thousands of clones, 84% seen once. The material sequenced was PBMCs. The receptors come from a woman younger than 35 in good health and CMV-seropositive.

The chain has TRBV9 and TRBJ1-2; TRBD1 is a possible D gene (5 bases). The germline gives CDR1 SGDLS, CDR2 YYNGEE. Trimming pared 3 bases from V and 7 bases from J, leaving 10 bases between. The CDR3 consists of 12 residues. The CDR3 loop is CASSGQSIGYTF. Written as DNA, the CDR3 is TGTGCCAGCAGCGGACAGAGTATTGGCTACACCTTC.

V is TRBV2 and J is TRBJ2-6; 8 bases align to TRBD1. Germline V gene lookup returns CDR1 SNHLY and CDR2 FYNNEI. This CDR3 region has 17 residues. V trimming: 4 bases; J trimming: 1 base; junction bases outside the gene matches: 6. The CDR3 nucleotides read TGTGCCAGCAGTGTCATTGGACAGGGTTCTGGGGCCAACGTCCTGACTTTC. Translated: CASSVIGQGSGANVLTF.

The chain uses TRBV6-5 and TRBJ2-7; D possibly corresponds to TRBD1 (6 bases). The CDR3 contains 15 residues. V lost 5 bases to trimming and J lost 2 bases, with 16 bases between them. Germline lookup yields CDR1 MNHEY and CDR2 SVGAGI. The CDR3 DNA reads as TGTGCCAGCAGTCTTACAGGGTTAAGCCCCTACGAGCAGTACTTC. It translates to CASSLTGLSPYEQYF.

The CDR3 is CASITQGANVLTF. The CDR3 DNA is TGTGCCAGCATCACCCAGGGGGCCAACGTCCTGACTTTC. V is TRBV6-6 and J is TRBJ2-6, with D unresolved. Trimming removed 7 bases from V and 4 bases from J, with 8 bases in between. The CDR3 covers 13 residues. CDR1 and CDR2 (germline): MNHNY, SVGAGI (reference sequence).

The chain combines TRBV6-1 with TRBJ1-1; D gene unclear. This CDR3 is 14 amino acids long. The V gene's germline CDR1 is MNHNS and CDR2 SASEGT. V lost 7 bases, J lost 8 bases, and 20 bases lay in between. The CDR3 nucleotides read TGTGCCAGCACCCAACCCGGGAGCCGACTCGAAGCTTTCTTT. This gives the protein CASTQPGSRLEAFF.

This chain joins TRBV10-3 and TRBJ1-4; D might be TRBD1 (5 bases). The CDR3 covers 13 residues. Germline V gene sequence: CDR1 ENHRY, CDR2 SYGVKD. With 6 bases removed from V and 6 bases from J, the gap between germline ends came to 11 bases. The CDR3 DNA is TGTGCCATCAGGCGGGACGGTGATGAAAAACTGTTTTTT. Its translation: CAIRRDGDEKLFF.

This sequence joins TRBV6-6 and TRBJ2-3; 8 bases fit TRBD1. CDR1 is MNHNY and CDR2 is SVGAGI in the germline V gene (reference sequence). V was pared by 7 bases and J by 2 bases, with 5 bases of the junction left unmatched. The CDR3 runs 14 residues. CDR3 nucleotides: TGTGCCAGCACCGAGACAGGGGACACAGATACGCAGTATTTT. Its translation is CASTETGDTDTQYF.

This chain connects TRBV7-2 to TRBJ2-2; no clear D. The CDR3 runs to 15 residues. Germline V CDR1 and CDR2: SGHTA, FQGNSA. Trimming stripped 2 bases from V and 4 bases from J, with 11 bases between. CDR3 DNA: TGTGCCAGCAGCTTACTGCAATCGGGCACCGGGGAGCTGTTTTTT. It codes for CASSLLQSGTGELFF. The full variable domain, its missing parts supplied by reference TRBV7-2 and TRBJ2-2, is GAGVSQSPSNKVTEKGKDVELRCDPISGHTALYWYRQSLGQGLEFLIYFQGNSAPDKSGLPSDRFSAERTGGSVSTLTIQRTQQEDSAVYLCASSLLQSGTGELFFGEGSRLTVL.

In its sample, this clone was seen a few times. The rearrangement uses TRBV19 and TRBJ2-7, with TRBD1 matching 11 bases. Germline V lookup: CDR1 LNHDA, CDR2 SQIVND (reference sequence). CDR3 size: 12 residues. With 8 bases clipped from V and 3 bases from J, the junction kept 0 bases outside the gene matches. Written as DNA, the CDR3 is TGTGCCAGTGGGACAGGGGGCTACGAGCAGTACTTC. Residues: CASGTGGYEQYF. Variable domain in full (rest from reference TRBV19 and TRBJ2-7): DGGITQSPKYLFRKEGQNVTLSCEQNLNHDAMYWYRQDPGQGLRLIYYSQIVNDFQKGDIAEGYSVSREKKESFPLTVTSAQKNPTAFYLCASGTGGYEQYFGPGTRLTVT.

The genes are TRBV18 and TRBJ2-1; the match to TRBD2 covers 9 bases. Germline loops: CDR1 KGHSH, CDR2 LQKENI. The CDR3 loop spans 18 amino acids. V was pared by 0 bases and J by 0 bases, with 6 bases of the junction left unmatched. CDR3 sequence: CASSPPGSGGPSYNEQFF. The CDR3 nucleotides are TGTGCCAGCTCACCACCCGGAAGCGGGGGGCCCTCCTACAATGAGCAGTTCTTC.

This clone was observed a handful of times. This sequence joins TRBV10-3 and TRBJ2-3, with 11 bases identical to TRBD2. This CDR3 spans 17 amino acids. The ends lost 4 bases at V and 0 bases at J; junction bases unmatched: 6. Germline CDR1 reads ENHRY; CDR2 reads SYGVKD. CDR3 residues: CAISATSGEVSTDTQYF. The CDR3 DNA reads TGTGCCATCAGTGCGACTAGCGGGGAGGTTAGCACAGATACGCAGTATTTT.

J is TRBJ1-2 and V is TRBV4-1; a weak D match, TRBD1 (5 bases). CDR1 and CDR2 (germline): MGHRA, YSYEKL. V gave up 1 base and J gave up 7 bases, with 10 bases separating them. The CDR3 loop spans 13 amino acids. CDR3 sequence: CASSQGGGAGYTF. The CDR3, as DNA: TGCGCCAGCAGCCAAGGGGGAGGGGCTGGCTACACCTTC.

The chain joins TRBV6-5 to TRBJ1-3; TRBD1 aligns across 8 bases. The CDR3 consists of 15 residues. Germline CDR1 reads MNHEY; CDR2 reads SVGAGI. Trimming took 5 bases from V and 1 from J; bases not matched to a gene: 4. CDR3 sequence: CASSTNRGSGNTIYF. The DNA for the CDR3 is TGTGCCAGCAGTACAAACAGGGGGTCTGGAAACACCATATATTTT.

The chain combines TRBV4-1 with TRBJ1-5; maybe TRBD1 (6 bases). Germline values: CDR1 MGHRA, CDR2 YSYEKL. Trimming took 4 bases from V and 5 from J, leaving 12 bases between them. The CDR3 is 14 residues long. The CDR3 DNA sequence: TGCGCCAGCAGCCGCCAGGGGAGGGATCAGCCCCAGCATTTT. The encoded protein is CASSRQGRDQPQHF.